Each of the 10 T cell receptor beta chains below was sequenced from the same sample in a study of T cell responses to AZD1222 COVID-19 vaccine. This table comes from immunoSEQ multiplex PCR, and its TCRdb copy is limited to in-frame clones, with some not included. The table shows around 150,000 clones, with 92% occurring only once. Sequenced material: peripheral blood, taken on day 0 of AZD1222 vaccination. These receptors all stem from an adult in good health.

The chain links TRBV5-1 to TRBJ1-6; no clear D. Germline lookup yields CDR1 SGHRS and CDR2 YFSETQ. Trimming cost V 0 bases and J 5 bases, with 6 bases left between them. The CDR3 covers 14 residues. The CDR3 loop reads CASSLGRDNSPLHF. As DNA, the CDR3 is TGCGCCAGCAGCTTGGGACGGGATAATTCACCCCTCCACTTT.

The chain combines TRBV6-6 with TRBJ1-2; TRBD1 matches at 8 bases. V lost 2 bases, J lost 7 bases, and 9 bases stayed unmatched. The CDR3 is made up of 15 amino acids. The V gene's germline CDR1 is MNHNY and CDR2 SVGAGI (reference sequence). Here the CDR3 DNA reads TGTGCCAGCAGTTACACCGAGACAGGGGTAGGTGGCTACACCTTC. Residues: CASSYTETGVGGYTF.

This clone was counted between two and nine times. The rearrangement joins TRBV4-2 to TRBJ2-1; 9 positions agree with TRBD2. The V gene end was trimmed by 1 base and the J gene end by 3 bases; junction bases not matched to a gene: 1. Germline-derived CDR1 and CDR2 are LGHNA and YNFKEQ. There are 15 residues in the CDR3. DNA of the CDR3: TGTGCCAGCAGCCAAGGGACTAGCGACTACAATGAGCAGTTCTTC. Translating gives CASSQGTSDYNEQFF.

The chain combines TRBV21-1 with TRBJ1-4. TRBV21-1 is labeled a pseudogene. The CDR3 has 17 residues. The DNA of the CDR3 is TGTGCCAGCAGCAGCCCTCCCTTGGCCGCCCGACGCGAAAAACTGTTTTTT. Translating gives CASSSPPLAARREKLFF.

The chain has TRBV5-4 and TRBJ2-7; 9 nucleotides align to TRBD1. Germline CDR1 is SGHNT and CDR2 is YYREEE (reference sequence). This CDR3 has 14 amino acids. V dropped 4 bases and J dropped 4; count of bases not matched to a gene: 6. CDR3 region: CASSAGQGQYEQYF. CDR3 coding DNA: TGTGCCAGCAGCGCTGGACAGGGGCAGTACGAGCAGTACTTC.

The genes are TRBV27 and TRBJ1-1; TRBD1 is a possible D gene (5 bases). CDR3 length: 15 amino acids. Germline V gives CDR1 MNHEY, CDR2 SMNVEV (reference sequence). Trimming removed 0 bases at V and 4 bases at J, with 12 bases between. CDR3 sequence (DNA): TGTGCCAGCAGTTTATCGAATTGGGGCGGCACTGAAGCTTTCTTT. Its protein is CASSLSNWGGTEAFF.

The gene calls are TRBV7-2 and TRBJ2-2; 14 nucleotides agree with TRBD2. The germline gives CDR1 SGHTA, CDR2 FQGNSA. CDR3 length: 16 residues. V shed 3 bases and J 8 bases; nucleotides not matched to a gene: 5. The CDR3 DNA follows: TGTGCCAGCAGCTTGACTAGCGGGAGGGTTGCTGGGGAGCTGTTTTTT. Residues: CASSLTSGRVAGELFF.

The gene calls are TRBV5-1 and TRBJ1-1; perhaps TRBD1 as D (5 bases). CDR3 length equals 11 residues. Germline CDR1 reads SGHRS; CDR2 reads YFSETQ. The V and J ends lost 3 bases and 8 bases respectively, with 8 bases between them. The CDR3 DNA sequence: TGCGCCAGCAGCTGGGGGGGAGAAGCTTTCTTT. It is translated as CASSWGGEAFF.

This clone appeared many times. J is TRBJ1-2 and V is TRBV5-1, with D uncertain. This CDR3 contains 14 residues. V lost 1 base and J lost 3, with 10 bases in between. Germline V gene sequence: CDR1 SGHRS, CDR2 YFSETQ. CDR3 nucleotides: TGCGCCAGCAGCTTGTTAACCCCAGACTATGGCTACACCTTC. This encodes CASSLLTPDYGYTF. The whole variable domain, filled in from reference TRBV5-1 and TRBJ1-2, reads KAGVTQTPRYLIKTRGQQVTLSCSPISGHRSVSWYQQTPGQGLQFLFEYFSETQRNKGNFPGRFSGRQFSNSRSEMNVSTLELGDSALYLCASSLLTPDYGYTFGSGTRLTVV.

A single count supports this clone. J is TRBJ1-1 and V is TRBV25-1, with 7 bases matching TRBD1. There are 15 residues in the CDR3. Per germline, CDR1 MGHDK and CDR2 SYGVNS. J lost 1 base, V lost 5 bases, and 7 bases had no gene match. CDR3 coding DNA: TGTGCCAGCAGTAAAGCGGGGACAGCGAACACTGAAGCTTTCTTT. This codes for CASSKAGTANTEAFF.